The 23 T cell receptor beta chains below all came from one sample that was sequenced in a study of blood T cell repertoires in COVID-19. Assay used: immunoSEQ multiplex PCR; TCRdb lists only in-frame clones, some missing. The sample shows 350,000 to 500,000 clones, roughly 89% of them seen only once. Sequenced input: peripheral blood. The receptors were gathered from a man between 18 and 29 years old with COVID-19, enrolled during active disease.

The chain has TRBV9 and TRBJ2-7; D is ambiguous. This CDR3 spans 13 amino acids. Germline assignment: CDR1 SGDLS and CDR2 YYNGEE. Trimming removed 3 bases at V and 6 bases at J, with 13 bases between. CDR3 loop: CASSGMEFREQYF. The CDR3 DNA sequence: TGTGCCAGCAGCGGAATGGAGTTCCGCGAGCAGTACTTC.

This clone is a singleton in its sample. The chain joins TRBV18 to TRBJ2-1; a weak D match, TRBD1 (6 bases). The germline V gene encodes CDR1 KGHSH and CDR2 LQKENI. This CDR3 is 14 amino acids long. V was clipped by 3 bases and J by 4 bases, with 10 bases between them. The CDR3 nucleotides are TGTGCCAGCTCACCGATACAGGGTTACAATGAGCAGTTCTTC. It codes for CASSPIQGYNEQFF.

The CDR3 coding sequence is TGTGCCACCAGTGATTCAATCTTAGTCCGGGACAGGCACTCCTACGAGCAGTACTTC. Translating it yields CATSDSILVRDRHSYEQYF. V gene TRBV24-1 combines with J gene TRBJ2-7, with 8 nucleotides matching TRBD1. J was trimmed by 0 bases and V by 2 bases; bases with no gene match: 14. This CDR3 comprises 19 residues. Germline CDR1 is KGHDR and CDR2 is SFDVKD.

The chain combines TRBV20-1 with TRBJ2-1; TRBD2 matches 8 bases. CDR3 length: 13 residues. Germline CDR1 and CDR2: DFQATT and SNEGSKA (reference sequence). The V gene end was trimmed by 3 bases and the J gene end by 7 bases; junction bases not matched to a gene: 5. The CDR3 DNA reads TGCAGTGCTAGTCCCGGGGGGGGGAATGAGCAGTTCTTC. This encodes CSASPGGGNEQFF.

The chain carries TRBV3-1 (or the pseudogene TRBV3-2) and TRBJ2-5; tentative D call: TRBD1 (5 bases). The CDR3 totals 15 residues. V gave up 3 bases and J gave up 1 base, with 12 bases separating them. Germline V gene data show CDR1 as LGHDT and CDR2 as YNNKEL (reference sequence). The CDR3 nucleotides read TGTGCCAGCAGCCAGGCGGACACCTTCCAAGAGACCCAGTACTTC. Its translation is CASSQADTFQETQYF.

This clone was found once. This sequence joins TRBV12-3 or TRBV12-4 and TRBJ1-2, with a weak D call TRBD1 (5 bases). Trimming took 10 bases from V and 6 from J, leaving 12 bases between them. This CDR3 contains 11 residues. CDR3 nucleotides: TGTGCCACCAATAAGGGGCATGGCTACACCTTC. Translation gives CATNKGHGYTF.

The chain is built from TRBV6-5 and TRBJ2-1; 11 bases fit TRBD2. V lost 5 bases and J lost 3; bases outside the gene matches: 3. CDR1 MNHEY and CDR2 SVGAGI come from the germline V gene. The CDR3 sequence is 15 residues long. The CDR3 DNA follows: TGTGCCAGCAGTCTGACTAGCGGGGACTACAATGAGCAGTTCTTC. Its protein is CASSLTSGDYNEQFF.

V gene TRBV2 combines with J gene TRBJ2-1, with a possible D match to TRBD2 (5 bases). Germline loops: CDR1 SNHLY, CDR2 FYNNEI. The V gene lost 11 bases and the J gene lost 7 bases, with 18 bases spanning the gap. The CDR3 covers 13 residues. CDR3 protein: CACRWAPGNEQFF. CDR3 in DNA: TGTGCCTGCCGGTGGGCGCCGGGGAATGAGCAGTTCTTC.

This chain uses TRBV4-1 with TRBJ1-4; 7 bases agree with TRBD1. Germline CDR1 MGHRA, CDR2 YSYEKL. The CDR3 has 17 residues. Trimming at V came to 1 base and at J to 0 bases, leaving 5 bases not matched to a gene. The CDR3 DNA is TGCGCCAGCAGCCAAGTTCAGGGGGGTGCAACTAATGAAAAACTGTTTTTT. This encodes CASSQVQGGATNEKLFF.

This chain joins TRBV6-1 and TRBJ1-1; tentatively, D is TRBD1 (5 bases). Germline CDR1 and CDR2: MNHNS and SASEGT. V dropped 3 bases and J dropped 7 bases, with 18 bases sitting between them. CDR3 length: 15 amino acids. The CDR3 bases are TGTGCCAGCAGTGACGGGGGTAGGGCTTACAATGAAGCTTTCTTT. Translated: CASSDGGRAYNEAFF.

The CDR3: CASSPRDRVSYNEQFF. The CDR3 nucleotides read TGTGCCAGCAGCCCCAGAGACAGGGTCTCCTACAATGAGCAGTTCTTC. The chain combines TRBV3-1 (or the pseudogene TRBV3-2) with TRBJ2-1; TRBD1 aligns across 7 bases. The junction had 6 bases not matched to a gene; V was cut back by 4 bases and J by 0 bases. The V gene's germline CDR1 is LGHDT and CDR2 YNNKEL (reference sequence). This CDR3 is built from 16 residues.

J is TRBJ2-3 and V is TRBV11-2; D is undetermined. CDR3 length: 16 amino acids. CDR1 and CDR2 from the germline V gene are SGHAT and FQNNGV. Trimming removed 1 base from V and 0 bases from J, with 11 bases in between. DNA for the CDR3: TGTGCCAGCAGCTTAGTGGCACAACAAAGCACAGATACGCAGTATTTT. This encodes CASSLVAQQSTDTQYF.

This clone was recorded once. The chain joins TRBV7-3 to TRBJ2-3; tentatively, D is TRBD2 (5 bases). This CDR3 contains 13 residues. V gave up 3 bases and J gave up 5 bases, with 9 bases separating them. The germline gives CDR1 SGHTA, CDR2 FQGTGA. The DNA of the CDR3 is TGTGCCAGCAGCTTCGGGGTTGGAGATACGCAGTATTTT. Translation gives CASSFGVGDTQYF.

The chain carries TRBV3-1 (or the pseudogene TRBV3-2) and TRBJ2-2; 7 nucleotides match TRBD2. In germline, CDR1 is LGHDT, CDR2 YNNKEL (reference sequence). This CDR3 spans 16 amino acids. Trimming removed 1 base from V and 5 bases from J; junction bases left unmatched: 7. The CDR3 loop reads CASSQVGGRGTGELFF. CDR3 coding DNA: TGTGCCAGCAGCCAAGTTGGCGGGAGAGGGACCGGGGAGCTGTTTTTT.

The rearrangement joins TRBV2 to TRBJ2-3; 7 bases fit TRBD2. CDR3 length: 13 residues. The V gene's germline CDR1 is SNHLY and CDR2 FYNNEI. Germline trimming cut 4 bases from V and 10 bases from J; bases unmatched to any gene: 8. The CDR3 protein is CASSVRRETPQYF. CDR3 in DNA: TGTGCCAGCAGTGTTAGGCGGGAGACGCCGCAGTATTTT.

This chain links TRBV27 with TRBJ2-7, with 9 bases that match TRBD1. Germline V gene data show CDR1 as MNHEY and CDR2 as SMNVEV (reference sequence). Trimming at V came to 4 bases and at J to 6 bases, leaving 10 bases not matched to a gene. The CDR3 loop spans 15 amino acids. CDR3 DNA: TGTGCCAGCAGTTACCGAGGACAGGGGATGGGCGAGCAGTACTTC. Amino acids: CASSYRGQGMGEQYF.

The rearrangement links TRBV5-5 to TRBJ2-5, with 7 bases identical to TRBD1. In germline, CDR1 is SGHKS, CDR2 YYEKEE (reference sequence). This CDR3 has 14 amino acids. The V segment lost 2 bases and the J segment 3 bases; nucleotides outside the gene matches: 4. The CDR3 reads CASSFLGQEETQYF. DNA for the CDR3: TGTGCCAGCAGCTTCTTAGGACAGGAAGAGACCCAGTACTTC.

V is TRBV18 and J is TRBJ1-2; 11 bases match TRBD1. Per the germline V gene, CDR1 is KGHSH and CDR2 is LQKENI. The CDR3 is 15 amino acids. Unmatched junction bases numbered 5, after V lost 3 bases and J lost 5 bases. The CDR3 DNA follows: TGTGCCAGCTCACCCCCGGACAGGGGGCCTTATGGCTACACCTTC. It specifies CASSPPDRGPYGYTF.

J is TRBJ2-7 and V is TRBV19; a weak D match, TRBD1 (5 bases). This CDR3 contains 14 residues. Deletions cut 5 bases from V and 3 bases from J, with 14 bases between. The germline V gene encodes CDR1 LNHDA and CDR2 SQIVND (reference sequence). As DNA, the CDR3 is TGTGCCAGTAGTCCCGCCTTAAGGGGCTACGAGCAGTACTTC. Amino acids: CASSPALRGYEQYF.

The chain is built from TRBV27 and TRBJ2-7; 7 bases match TRBD1. J gave up 1 base and V 5 bases, and 2 bases lay outside the gene matches. This CDR3 contains 13 residues. CDR1 and CDR2 (germline): MNHEY, SMNVEV (reference sequence). In DNA form, the CDR3 reads TGTGCCAGCAGTCCGGGACAGTCCTACGAGCAGTACTTC. Encoded protein: CASSPGQSYEQYF.

The chain uses TRBV5-3 and TRBJ1-5; D ambiguous. TRBV5-3 qualifies as an ORF whose function is uncertain. V lost 7 bases and J lost 8, with 19 bases in between. The length of the CDR3 is 14 residues. In DNA, the CDR3 is TGTGCCAGAGAATGCGGCTATAGCGGGGAGCCCCAGCATTTT. Its protein is CARECGYSGEPQHF.

This clone has just a few counts. The rearrangement links TRBV5-1 to TRBJ1-5; 7 nucleotides agree with TRBD1. Germline CDR1 is SGHRS and CDR2 is YFSETQ. This CDR3 is 11 amino acids long. The V segment lost 9 bases and the J segment 5 bases; nucleotides outside the gene matches: 2. The CDR3 nucleotides read TGCGCCACCCAGGGGGATCAGCCCCAGCATTTT. This sequence encodes CATQGDQPQHF. Full variable domain (missing parts from reference TRBV5-1 and TRBJ1-5): KAGVTQTPRYLIKTRGQQVTLSCSPISGHRSVSWYQQTPGQGLQFLFEYFSETQRNKGNFPGRFSGRQFSNSRSEMNVSTLELGDSALYLCATQGDQPQHFGDGTRLSIL.

This chain connects TRBV19 to TRBJ2-7; TRBD2 matches at 8 bases. Germline V gene lookup returns CDR1 LNHDA and CDR2 SQIVND (reference sequence). There are 14 residues in the CDR3. V gave up 4 bases and J gave up 2 bases; unmatched junction bases: 4. CDR3 amino acids: CASSRLAGPYEQYF. In DNA form, the CDR3 reads TGTGCCAGTAGTAGGCTAGCGGGTCCCTACGAGCAGTACTTC.